Below are 22 T cell receptor beta chains sequenced from a single sample in a study of blood T cell repertoires in COVID-19. Data came from immunoSEQ multiplex PCR; TCRdb stores just in-frame clones and leaves some out. The data hold over 200,000 clones, with approximately 86% observed a single time. Sequenced input: peripheral blood. Receptor source: a man aged 40-49 years who had recovered from COVID-19.

This clone was picked up a small number of times. The rearrangement uses TRBV4-2 and TRBJ1-6, with 9 bases that match TRBD1. V gave up 2 bases and J gave up 9 bases; unmatched junction bases: 8. This CDR3 comprises 16 residues. Germline V gives CDR1 LGHNA, CDR2 YNFKEQ. CDR3 region: CASSQMGTGFASPLHF. The CDR3 nucleotides read TGTGCCAGCAGCCAAATGGGGACAGGGTTCGCTTCACCCCTCCACTTT.

A single count supports this clone. CDR3 DNA sequence: TGTGCCAGCAGCGCACGGAGGGGCTCCTACGAGCAGTACTTC. Translated, it gives CASSARRGSYEQYF. This rearrangement joins TRBV6-5 to TRBJ2-7, with a weak D call TRBD2 (6 bases). V dropped 6 bases and J dropped 0 bases, with 12 bases sitting between them. Germline V gives CDR1 MNHEY, CDR2 SVGAGI. The length of the CDR3 is 14 residues.

V is TRBV11-2 and J is TRBJ2-1, with D perhaps matching TRBD2 (6 bases). The CDR3 has 15 amino acids. Germline CDR1 reads SGHAT; CDR2 reads FQNNGV. The V gene lost 1 base and the J gene lost 5 bases, with 12 bases spanning the gap. In DNA form, the CDR3 reads TGTGCCAGCAGCTTAGTGCGGGGAAAGGACAATGAGCAGTTCTTC. This codes for CASSLVRGKDNEQFF.

This clone was detected once. This chain connects TRBV27 to TRBJ2-5, with 10 bases fitting TRBD2. The trim removed 3 bases at V and 7 bases at J, leaving 8 bases unmatched. From germline, CDR1 is MNHEY and CDR2 SMNVEV (reference sequence). This CDR3 contains 15 residues. CDR3 DNA: TGTGCCAGCAGTTTGTCAGCGGGGGGGGTGGGGACCCAGTACTTC. This gives the protein CASSLSAGGVGTQYF.

The chain uses TRBV6-6 and TRBJ2-7; 7 nucleotides line up with TRBD2. The germline CDR1 and CDR2 sequences are MNHNY and SVGAGI (reference sequence). The CDR3 length is 12 residues. V shed 10 bases, J shed 4 bases, and the junction held 7 bases outside the gene matches. The CDR3 loop is CATNPGGYEQYF. The CDR3 region has the DNA TGTGCCACCAACCCGGGGGGTTACGAGCAGTACTTC.

V and J are TRBV7-9 and TRBJ2-5; possible D gene TRBD2, 6 bases. The CDR3 length is 13 residues. Trimming removed 5 bases from V and 3 bases from J, with 10 bases in between. Germline values: CDR1 SEHNR, CDR2 FQNEAQ (reference sequence). CDR3 DNA: TGTGCCAGCAGCCCGGCTAGCGAAGAGACCCAGTACTTC. Protein: CASSPASEETQYF.

The J gene is TRBJ1-2, the V gene TRBV6-5, with D perhaps matching TRBD1 (5 bases). The CDR3 length is 15 residues. The V gene lost 11 bases and the J gene lost 4 bases, with 23 bases spanning the gap. Germline V gene data show CDR1 as MNHEY and CDR2 as SVGAGI. The CDR3 nucleotides read TGTGCCGGGCGGGACGCTCGGAGTCCTATCTATGGCTACACCTTC. Protein product: CAGRDARSPIYGYTF.

The chain joins TRBV6-2 or TRBV6-3 to TRBJ2-1; 12 nucleotides agree with TRBD2. This CDR3 has 20 amino acids. Germline values: CDR1 MNHEY, CDR2 SVGEGT. The V segment lost 2 bases and the J segment 0 bases; nucleotides outside the gene matches: 11. CDR3 nucleotide sequence: TGTGCCAGCAGTTACGGAAAGGGACTAGCGGGCTTAAGCTCCTACAATGAGCAGTTCTTC. This translates into CASSYGKGLAGLSSYNEQFF.

V is TRBV3-1 (or the pseudogene TRBV3-2) and J is TRBJ1-5; D is possibly TRBD1 (5 bases). Germline CDR1 LGHDT, CDR2 YNNKEL (reference sequence). The V end lost 3 bases, the J end lost 2 bases, and 8 bases lay between the germline ends. This CDR3 comprises 14 residues. The CDR3 is CASSQGGGNQPQHF. CDR3 nucleotide sequence: TGTGCCAGCAGCCAGGGGGGTGGCAATCAGCCCCAGCATTTT.

Concerning this clone itself: The same CDR3 arises from other DNA sequences in this sample as well. The chain is built from TRBV5-4 and TRBJ2-1; 7 positions agree with TRBD2. V lost 0 bases, J lost 0 bases, and 0 bases stayed unmatched. The CDR3 loop spans 15 amino acids. CDR1 SGHNT and CDR2 YYREEE come from the germline V gene (reference sequence). Here the CDR3 DNA reads TGTGCCAGCAGCTTGGGCGGGGGCTCCTACAATGAGCAGTTCTTC. As protein: CASSLGGGSYNEQFF.

The rearrangement uses TRBV13 and TRBJ1-2, with 9 bases that match TRBD1. The CDR3 covers 15 residues. V lost 5 bases to trimming and J lost 3 bases; unmatched junction nucleotides: 7. Germline CDR1 reads PRHDT; CDR2 reads FYEKMQ (reference sequence). CDR3 DNA: TGTGCCAGCAGCCCCCGGACAGGGGAGGACTATGGCTACACCTTC. It yields the protein CASSPRTGEDYGYTF. Supplemented by reference TRBV13 and TRBJ1-2, the full variable domain reads AAGVIQSPRHLIKEKRETATLKCYPIPRHDTVYWYQQGPGQDPQFLISFYEKMQSDKGSIPDRFSAQQFSDYHSELNMSSLELGDSALYFCASSPRTGEDYGYTFGSGTRLTVV.

The chain employs TRBV3-1 (or the pseudogene TRBV3-2) and TRBJ1-4; TRBD1 matches at 7 bases. CDR3 length equals 16 residues. The junction had 7 bases not matched to a gene; V was cut back by 0 bases and J by 6 bases. CDR1 and CDR2 from the germline V gene are LGHDT and YNNKEL (reference sequence). The CDR3 DNA reads TGTGCCAGCAGCCAAGATTTGGGGGACAGCTATGAAAAACTGTTTTTT. Protein sequence: CASSQDLGDSYEKLFF.

V usage is TRBV10-2 and J usage is TRBJ2-7; possibly TRBD2 for D (6 bases). This CDR3 comprises 14 residues. Between the trimmed V and J ends, which lost 3 bases and 4 bases, there was a span of 13 bases. The germline V gene encodes CDR1 WSHSY and CDR2 SAAADI. CDR3 region: CASSEAGTLYEQYF. CDR3 nucleotide sequence: TGCGCCAGCAGTGAAGCAGGGACTCTGTACGAGCAGTACTTC.

This clone was observed a few times. The chain uses TRBV12-3 or TRBV12-4 and TRBJ1-1, with 9 nucleotides matching TRBD1. The CDR3 extends over 13 amino acids. The V and J ends lost 6 bases and 4 bases, in that order; junction bases with no gene match: 3. The CDR3 bases are TGTGCCAGCAGGACAGGGGGGAGCACTGAAGCTTTCTTT. Translation: CASRTGGSTEAFF.

The gene calls are TRBV6-2 or TRBV6-3 and TRBJ1-6; D gene uncertain. Germline CDR1 reads MNHEY; CDR2 reads SVGEGT. The CDR3 is 14 amino acids. With 2 bases removed from V and 7 bases from J, the gap between germline ends came to 9 bases. In DNA, the CDR3 is TGTGCCAGCAGTTACCCGCCGGGGAATTCACCCCTCCACTTT. It is translated as CASSYPPGNSPLHF.

The chain is built from TRBV9 and TRBJ2-5; tentatively, D is TRBD2 (5 bases). Trimming left V 0 bases short and J 4 bases short, with 13 bases between. In germline, CDR1 is SGDLS, CDR2 YYNGEE. This CDR3 is 15 amino acids long. The chain's CDR3 is CASSVEILGRETQYF. DNA for the CDR3: TGTGCCAGCAGCGTAGAGATTCTGGGGAGAGAGACCCAGTACTTC.

The chain couples TRBV9 to TRBJ1-1; D not certain. The CDR3 loop spans 15 amino acids. Between the trimmed V and J ends, which lost 4 bases and 1 base, there was a span of 14 bases. From germline, CDR1 is SGDLS and CDR2 YYNGEE. CDR3 in DNA: TGTGCCAGCAGCCATAGCGTCGACCCGAACACTGAAGCTTTCTTT. This translates into CASSHSVDPNTEAFF. Full variable domain (missing parts from reference TRBV9 and TRBJ1-1): DSGVTQTPKHLITATGQRVTLRCSPRSGDLSVYWYQQSLDQGLQFLIQYYNGEERAKGNILERFSAQQFPDLHSELNLSSLELGDSALYFCASSHSVDPNTEAFFGQGTRLTVV.

This chain uses TRBV5-6 with TRBJ1-4; no clear D gene. This CDR3 spans 12 amino acids. Trimming removed 6 bases from V and 1 base from J, with 4 bases in between. The germline gives CDR1 SGHDT, CDR2 YYEEEE. Here the CDR3 reads CASTRTNEKLFF. CDR3 coding DNA: TGTGCCAGCACGAGAACTAATGAAAAACTGTTTTTT.

This clone was seen once. The chain joins TRBV5-4 to TRBJ2-7; possibly TRBD1 for D (6 bases). The CDR3 runs to 16 residues. Germline lookup yields CDR1 SGHNT and CDR2 YYREEE (reference sequence). V lost 5 bases to trimming and J lost 8 bases, with 26 bases between them. The CDR3 DNA reads as TGTGCCAGCAGTTCTCCAGCAGGGGATTCTTCCAACAAGCAGTACTTC. Translation: CASSSPAGDSSNKQYF.

V and J are TRBV7-8 and TRBJ1-3; D gene ambiguous. The CDR3 totals 16 residues. V was trimmed by 5 bases and J by 0 bases, leaving 14 bases between them. CDR1 SGHVS and CDR2 FQNEAQ come from the germline V gene. The DNA of the CDR3 is TGTGCCAGCAGCCGTCCGCTGCAGGCCTCTGGAAACACCATATATTTT. This sequence encodes CASSRPLQASGNTIYF.

The CDR3 spells CATSVTGGPTDTQYF. CDR3 nucleotides: TGTGCCACCAGTGTGACAGGGGGCCCCACAGATACGCAGTATTTT. The chain has TRBV24-1 and TRBJ2-3; 10 positions agree with TRBD1. Germline CDR1 and CDR2: KGHDR and SFDVKD. The CDR3 sequence is 15 residues long. J gave up 2 bases and V 5 bases, and 3 bases lay outside the gene matches.

The chain employs TRBV13 and TRBJ1-2; 8 positions match TRBD1. The germline CDR1 and CDR2 sequences are PRHDT and FYEKMQ (reference sequence). The V and J ends lost 5 bases and 6 bases, in that order; junction bases with no gene match: 5. The CDR3 contains 13 residues. The CDR3 loop reads CASSVRGRDGYTF. The CDR3 nucleotides read TGTGCCAGCAGCGTCAGGGGGCGCGATGGCTACACCTTC.